This T cell receptor beta chain came from a study of cytomegalovirus exposure and HLA in healthy donors. This CDR3 contains 17 residues. CDR1 is SGHTS, CDR2 YDEGEE, per germline. V lost 4 bases and J lost 1, with 20 bases in between. PCR employed 60 Vbeta and 13 Jbeta primers. Libraries were prepared by immunoSEQ multiplex PCR; TCRdb keeps only in-frame clonotypes and omits some of them. This sample carries 70,000 to 90,000 clones, roughly 82% of them seen once, and the ten largest clones take around 10%. As concerns this clone: Antigen: not known.

Healthy bone marrow donors made up the donors. Study results and caveats: Reportedly, diagnosis of cytomegalovirus status by the classifier showed high specificity and sensitivity. Later genetic work tied a missense DCLRE1C variant to beta-chain V and J trimming. In an earlier analysis, most TCR beta V segments were productive about 87% or about 30% of the time.

The specimen sequenced was PBMCs. The TCR sequence derives from a male donor in good health and CMV-seropositive. The gene calls are TRBV5-8 and TRBJ2-5, with D maybe TRBD2 (5 bases). CDR3 nucleotides: TGTGCCAGCAGCGGCGGCGGAGGTCCAACCCTCCAAGAGACCCAGTACTTC. Its protein product is CASSGGGGPTLQETQYF.